The 10 T cell receptor beta chains listed next were all sequenced from one sample in a study of T cells after yellow fever vaccination. TCRdb called the 5' RACE reads again in MiXCR, with one record for every CDR3 protein. Among roughly 500,000 distinct CDR3 sequences listed, around 21% were seen once. The sequences come from PBMCs, collected 15 days after the yellow fever booster vaccination. Every receptor here comes from a man aged 30-40 years who received the YFV17D yellow fever vaccine.

This clonotype was detected only a few times. The V gene is TRBV12-3 or TRBV12-4, the J gene TRBJ1-6; weak D call: TRBD1 (6 bases). This CDR3 has 14 amino acids. Trimming took off 7 bases at V and 7 bases at J, with 14 bases between the two ends. CDR3 loop: CASTGGQLNSPLHF. The CDR3 bases are TGTGCCAGCACCGGAGGACAGCTGAATTCACCCCTCCACTTT.

This clonotype was detected many times. The gene calls are TRBV5-6 and TRBJ2-7, with 7 bases fitting TRBD1. Unmatched junction bases numbered 3, after V lost 4 bases and J lost 2 bases. The CDR3 runs to 13 residues. CDR1 and CDR2 (germline): SGHDT, YYEEEE. CDR3: CASSPTGPYEQYF. In nucleotides, the CDR3 is TGTGCCAGCAGCCCGACAGGGCCCTACGAGCAGTACTTC.

The CDR3 protein is CASSLADSGILLQYF. The CDR3 DNA sequence: TGTGCCAGCAGCTTGGCTGATAGCGGGATTTTACTGCAGTATTTT. This chain connects TRBV5-5 to TRBJ2-3; 8 bases align to TRBD2. The germline V gene has CDR1 SGHKS and CDR2 YYEKEE (reference sequence). The CDR3 extends over 15 amino acids. Trimming took 0 bases from V and 11 from J; bases not matched to a gene: 11.

The chain recombines TRBV25-1 with TRBJ2-6; D is unresolved. There are 15 residues in the CDR3. The germline V gene encodes CDR1 MGHDK and CDR2 SYGVNS. V gave up 4 bases and J gave up 0 bases, with 7 bases separating them. CDR3 bases: TGTGCCAGCAGTGTTGGTAACTCTGGGGCCAACGTCCTGACTTTC. It is translated as CASSVGNSGANVLTF.

The J gene is TRBJ2-1, the V gene TRBV5-8; D perhaps matches TRBD2 (6 bases). Germline loops: CDR1 SGHTS, CDR2 YDEGEE. Trimming took off 0 bases at V and 10 bases at J, with 11 bases between the two ends. The CDR3 is made up of 13 amino acids. The CDR3 sequence is CASSLVGSGEQFF. CDR3 DNA: TGTGCCAGCAGCTTGGTGGGTAGCGGCGAGCAGTTCTTC.

The sample holds a few counts of this clonotype. CDR3 amino acids: CASSLAGSWGLNEQFF. The CDR3 nucleotides read TGTGCCAGCAGTTTAGCGGGGAGCTGGGGGTTGAATGAGCAGTTCTTC. The chain employs TRBV12-3 or TRBV12-4 and TRBJ2-1; D is tentatively TRBD1 or TRBD2 (5 bases each). CDR3 size: 16 residues. V lost 0 bases to trimming and J lost 7 bases, with 16 bases between them.

This clonotype was recorded a few times. This chain joins TRBV20-1 and TRBJ2-1; 10 nucleotides agree with TRBD1. This CDR3 region has 12 residues. Germline assignment: CDR1 DFQATT and CDR2 SNEGSKA (reference sequence). The V segment lost 6 bases and the J segment 6 bases; nucleotides outside the gene matches: 2. In DNA, the CDR3 is TGCAGTGCCTGGGACAGGGGCAATGAGCAGTTCTTC. Protein product: CSAWDRGNEQFF.

The chain joins TRBV9 to TRBJ2-7, with D unresolved. The germline V gene has CDR1 SGDLS and CDR2 YYNGEE. This CDR3 spans 14 amino acids. The V gene lost 1 base and the J gene lost 6 bases, with 14 bases spanning the gap. CDR3 amino acids: CASSVYAGAGEQYF. The CDR3 nucleotides are TGTGCCAGCAGCGTATACGCAGGCGCAGGCGAGCAGTACTTC. The full variable domain, in which reference TRBV9 and TRBJ2-7 provide the parts outside the CDR3, is DSGVTQTPKHLITATGQRVTLRCSPRSGDLSVYWYQQSLDQGLQFLIQYYNGEERAKGNILERFSAQQFPDLHSELNLSSLELGDSALYFCASSVYAGAGEQYFGPGTRLTVT.

V gene TRBV28 combines with J gene TRBJ2-5, with TRBD2 matching 9 bases. This CDR3 region has 17 residues. Germline CDR1 and CDR2: MDHEN and SYDVKM. Losses at the gene ends were 4 bases for V and 2 bases for J; bases not matched to a gene: 11. The CDR3 is CASSYLLGGRGQETQYF. DNA of the CDR3: TGTGCCAGCAGTTATTTGTTGGGCGGGAGGGGACAAGAGACCCAGTACTTC.

This clonotype was counted only a few times. This chain joins TRBV6-2 or TRBV6-3 and TRBJ2-7, with 9 bases identical to TRBD1. V gave up 6 bases and J gave up 0 bases; unmatched junction bases: 9. The germline CDR1 and CDR2 sequences are MNHEY and SVGEGT. CDR3 length equals 16 residues. CDR3 sequence reads: CASSKMDRGISYEQYF. CDR3 nucleotide sequence: TGTGCCAGCAGCAAAATGGACAGGGGTATCTCCTACGAGCAGTACTTC.